A single sample gave rise to the 21 T cell receptor beta chains below, sequenced in a study of siplizumab effects on memory and regulatory T cells. Generated by immunoSEQ multiplex PCR, the TCRdb table keeps only in-frame clones and is missing some. The data hold over 35,000 clones, with around 92% observed a single time. Sample: naive CD4+ T cells sorted from blood. These receptors originate from a human donor in good health.

The rearrangement links TRBV6-6 to TRBJ2-7; no clear D. With 2 bases removed from V and 2 bases from J, the gap between germline ends came to 7 bases. Germline V gene data show CDR1 as MNHNY and CDR2 as SVGAGI (reference sequence). The CDR3 covers 13 residues. CDR3 amino acids: CASSYGPAYEQYF. Written as DNA, the CDR3 is TGTGCCAGCAGTTACGGGCCAGCCTACGAGCAGTACTTC.

The chain couples TRBV6-1 to TRBJ2-1; 10 bases line up with TRBD1. With V trimmed by 4 bases and J by 7 bases, 10 bases remained unmatched. The CDR3 is 16 amino acids. CDR1 is MNHNS and CDR2 is SASEGT in the germline V gene. The CDR3: CASSAVGQGLGNEQFF. DNA for the CDR3: TGTGCCAGCAGTGCTGTGGGACAGGGGTTGGGAAATGAGCAGTTCTTC.

CDR3 amino acids: CASSSSGGTDTQYF. The CDR3 nucleotides are TGCGCCAGCAGCTCTAGCGGGGGAACAGATACGCAGTATTTT. The chain links TRBV5-1 to TRBJ2-3, with 10 bases matching TRBD2. With V trimmed by 3 bases and J by 3 bases, 1 base remained unmatched. The CDR3 contains 14 residues. From germline, CDR1 is SGHRS and CDR2 YFSETQ.

This chain links TRBV6-5 with TRBJ2-2; TRBD2 matches at 7 bases. With V trimmed by 5 bases and J by 7 bases, 10 bases remained unmatched. This CDR3 comprises 15 residues. Looked up from germline, CDR1 is MNHEY and CDR2 is SVGAGI. CDR3: CASSPTGGEGGELFF. The CDR3 region has the DNA TGTGCCAGCAGTCCGACGGGGGGAGAGGGCGGGGAGCTGTTTTTT.

V usage is TRBV6-5 and J usage is TRBJ2-3; 7 bases map to TRBD2. CDR3 length equals 14 residues. Germline values: CDR1 MNHEY, CDR2 SVGAGI. The ends lost 6 bases at V and 2 bases at J; junction bases unmatched: 5. The CDR3 loop is CASRPAGYTDTQYF. The CDR3 bases are TGTGCCAGCAGACCAGCGGGGTACACAGATACGCAGTATTTT.

This clone appeared a few times. The V gene is TRBV6-1, the J gene TRBJ2-7; D uncertain. The V and J ends lost 2 bases and 7 bases respectively, with 3 bases between them. This CDR3 has 10 residues. Germline lookup yields CDR1 MNHNS and CDR2 SASEGT. The chain's CDR3 is CASSEWEQYF. CDR3 DNA: TGTGCCAGCAGTGAATGGGAGCAGTACTTC.

This rearrangement joins TRBV30 to TRBJ1-6; no reliable D call. CDR1 and CDR2 from the germline V gene are GTSNPN and SVGIG (reference sequence). V was cut by 5 bases and J by 10 bases, with 12 bases left in between. The CDR3 covers 12 residues. The CDR3 loop is CAWGAFGSPLHF. The DNA for the CDR3 is TGTGCCTGGGGTGCCTTTGGGTCACCCCTCCACTTT.

This sequence joins TRBV5-4 and TRBJ2-4; D gene unclear. The V end lost 10 bases, the J end lost 0 bases, and 23 bases lay between the germline ends. The CDR3 length is 17 residues. Germline CDR1 reads SGHNT; CDR2 reads YYREEE (reference sequence). In nucleotides, the CDR3 is TGTGCCTATCGCAGGAACCGCTTAATTTTAGCCAAAAACATTCAGTACTTC. It encodes CAYRRNRLILAKNIQYF.

This clone was recorded once. The CDR3 loop reads CASSLEPGRYGYTF. The CDR3 coding sequence is TGTGCCAGCAGCTTAGAGCCAGGGCGATATGGCTACACCTTC. This chain connects TRBV5-4 to TRBJ1-2; tentative D call: TRBD1 (5 bases). The V gene lost 2 bases and the J gene lost 5 bases, with 13 bases spanning the gap. The length of the CDR3 is 14 residues. Germline V gene data show CDR1 as SGHNT and CDR2 as YYREEE (reference sequence). The full variable domain, its missing parts supplied by reference TRBV5-4 and TRBJ1-2, is ETGVTQSPTHLIKTRGQQVTLRCSSQSGHNTVSWYQQALGQGPQFIFQYYREEENGRGNFPPRFSGLQFPNYSSELNVNALELDDSALYLCASSLEPGRYGYTFGSGTRLTVV.

This chain links TRBV11-2 with TRBJ1-2, with 9 bases aligning to TRBD1. This CDR3 contains 16 residues. The J segment lost 4 bases and the V segment lost 1 base, leaving 7 bases of the junction unmatched. Germline lookup yields CDR1 SGHAT and CDR2 FQNNGV. CDR3 protein: CASSLAGTGTLYGYTF. The CDR3 DNA follows: TGTGCCAGCAGCTTAGCAGGGACAGGGACTCTCTATGGCTACACCTTC.

The chain links TRBV30 to TRBJ2-7; D gene unclear. The germline gives CDR1 GTSNPN, CDR2 SVGIG (reference sequence). This CDR3 has 11 residues. The V gene lost 2 bases and the J gene lost 2 bases, with 4 bases spanning the gap. The CDR3 nucleotides read TGTGCCTGGAGTCGAACCTACGAGCAGTACTTC. Encoded protein: CAWSRTYEQYF.

J is TRBJ1-1 and V is TRBV28, with D tentatively TRBD1 (6 bases). The CDR3 extends over 13 amino acids. Germline lookup yields CDR1 MDHEN and CDR2 SYDVKM. Trimming stripped 11 bases from V and 5 bases from J, with 18 bases between. The CDR3 spells CAAQGPLGTEAFF. The CDR3 DNA sequence: TGTGCCGCGCAGGGGCCTTTGGGGACTGAAGCTTTCTTT.

V and J are TRBV5-1 and TRBJ2-7; TRBD2 matches at 7 bases. This CDR3 is built from 15 residues. Germline V gives CDR1 SGHRS, CDR2 YFSETQ. The junction had 7 bases not matched to a gene; V was cut back by 2 bases and J by 2 bases. The DNA of the CDR3 is TGCGCCAGCAGCTTCTCTAGCGGCACCACCTACGAGCAGTACTTC. This encodes CASSFSSGTTYEQYF.

The J gene is TRBJ2-5, the V gene TRBV5-6; D unresolved. In germline, CDR1 is SGHDT, CDR2 YYEEEE. Trimming left V 1 base short and J 4 bases short, with 8 bases between. This CDR3 has 13 amino acids. CDR3: CASSLTTRETQYF. In nucleotides, the CDR3 is TGTGCCAGCAGCTTGACAACCAGAGAGACCCAGTACTTC.

The J gene is TRBJ2-7, the V gene TRBV7-9; maybe TRBD2 (5 bases). This CDR3 region has 15 residues. Germline V lookup: CDR1 SEHNR, CDR2 FQNEAQ (reference sequence). Trimming pared 6 bases from V and 6 bases from J, leaving 21 bases between. CDR3 coding DNA: TGTGCCAGCAGTTATCCTGGAGGCAGGTTGGGCGAGCAGTACTTC. This codes for CASSYPGGRLGEQYF. The full variable domain, rest sourced from reference TRBV7-9 and TRBJ2-7, is DTGVSQNPRHKITKRGQNVTFRCDPISEHNRLYWYRQTLGQGPEFLTYFQNEAQLEKSRLLSDRFSAERPKGSFSTLEIQRTEQGDSAMYLCASSYPGGRLGEQYFGPGTRLTVT.

For the CDR3, the DNA is TGTGCCAGCAGCCGGGACCCGACCAGCTCCTACGAGCAGTACTTC. Protein: CASSRDPTSSYEQYF. The genes are TRBV6-5 and TRBJ2-7; TRBD1 or TRBD2 may be the D gene (5 bases each). Germline lookup yields CDR1 MNHEY and CDR2 SVGAGI. Trimming cost V 6 bases and J 0 bases, with 15 bases left between them. The CDR3 contains 15 residues.

CDR3 protein: CASSYSRTGFYGYTF. CDR3 DNA sequence: TGTGCCAGCAGTTACTCCCGGACGGGATTTTATGGCTACACCTTC. The V gene is TRBV6-5, the J gene TRBJ1-2; D is unclear. The germline V and J ends were trimmed by 0 bases and 5 bases, with 13 bases remaining between them. This CDR3 has 15 amino acids. Per germline, CDR1 MNHEY and CDR2 SVGAGI.

This clone was found a few times. The chain uses TRBV6-6 and TRBJ2-7; 8 bases map to TRBD2. This CDR3 has 13 amino acids. Germline CDR1 is MNHNY and CDR2 is SVGAGI (reference sequence). Trimming cost V 6 bases and J 7 bases; bases outside gene matches: 8. In nucleotides, the CDR3 is TGTGCCAGCAGGGGACTAGTGGGTTGGGAGCAGTACTTC. Amino acid sequence: CASRGLVGWEQYF.

The V gene is TRBV7-2, the J gene TRBJ1-1; D gene ambiguous. V lost 7 bases and J lost 7, with 16 bases in between. CDR3 length: 13 amino acids. From germline, CDR1 is SGHTA and CDR2 FQGNSA. The CDR3 sequence: CASNVQGISEAFF. The DNA of the CDR3 is TGTGCCAGCAATGTCCAAGGGATAAGTGAAGCTTTCTTT.

The rearrangement uses TRBV6-5 and TRBJ2-7; D is unresolved. Germline assignment: CDR1 MNHEY and CDR2 SVGAGI. V lost 5 bases, J lost 2 bases, and 13 bases lay in between. CDR3 length equals 14 residues. This CDR3 reads CASSPRQGTYEQYF. The DNA of the CDR3 is TGTGCCAGCAGTCCTCGACAAGGAACCTACGAGCAGTACTTC.

The chain joins TRBV4-1 to TRBJ2-2; D is uncertain. The CDR3 sequence is 14 residues long. V shed 4 bases and J shed 6 bases, with 12 bases lying between them. Germline V gives CDR1 MGHRA, CDR2 YSYEKL. For the CDR3, the DNA is TGCGCCAGCAGCCGACCCACCGGGTCCGGGGAGCTGTTTTTT. Amino acids: CASSRPTGSGELFF.